This TCR beta chain was identified during a study of beta chain features in type 1 diabetes. Study as a whole: Patients and healthy donors were similar in age, gender and cell yields.

The whole isolated RNA underwent reverse transcription, so sequencing captured expressed TCRB transcripts. Millions of reads was the average for naive, central memory and regulatory T cell samples. Libraries were prepared by immunoSEQ multiplex PCR; TCRdb keeps only in-frame clonotypes and omits some of them. The sample contains about 240,000 clones, about 15% of which appear only once. The CDR3 is 14 amino acids. The ends lost 5 bases at V and 4 bases at J; junction bases unmatched: 3. Per germline, CDR1 KGHSH and CDR2 LQKENI. Study results and caveats: In cDNA sequencing, cells with high TCR expression could be over-represented. The study found moderately but significantly shorter TCRB CDR3s in all four CD4+ subsets of Type 1 diabetes patients.

CD45RO/CCR7/CD25/CD127/CD95/CD27 sorting isolated CD4+ naive, central memory, regulatory and stem cell-like memory cells. For this clone: Antigen: not known. Other DNA sequences in the same sample also yield this CDR3.

The rearrangement uses TRBV18 and TRBJ1-5, with 9 bases identical to TRBD1. The source of this sequence is a man aged 25 to 40 with type 1 diabetes. The sample taken for sequencing was naive CD4+ T cells from blood. The CDR3, as DNA: TGTGCCAGCTCATCGACAGGGGGGAATCAGCCCCAGCATTTT. Its translation is CASSSTGGNQPQHF.